The 17 T cell receptor beta chains in this list originate from one sample, sequenced in a study of blood T cell repertoires in COVID-19. The repertoire was sequenced with immunoSEQ multiplex PCR; TCRdb's copy has only in-frame clones and lacks some. The sample includes 150,000 to 200,000 clones, roughly 80% seen only once; the top ten take 4% to 6.5%. Sequenced sample: PBMCs or T cells enriched from blood (not recorded which). These receptor sequences come from a woman aged 60 to 75 with acute COVID-19.

Worth noting for this clone: One end of the junction varies from germline; a read error may be responsible. This rearrangement joins TRBV7-9 to TRBJ2-6, with a possible D match to TRBD1 (6 bases). The length of the CDR3 is 15 residues. Germline-derived CDR1 and CDR2 are SEHNR and FQNEAQ (reference sequence). The DNA for the CDR3 is TGTGCCAGCAGCTTAGCAGGGGGTGGGACCAACGTCCTGACTTTC. Amino acids: CASSLAGGGTNVLTF.

The chain has TRBV18 and TRBJ1-2; the D gene is possibly TRBD1 (5 bases). CDR1 is KGHSH, CDR2 LQKENI, per germline. V shed 4 bases and J shed 6 bases, with 12 bases lying between them. The CDR3 runs to 13 residues. The CDR3 loop is CASSLQAEDGYTF. The CDR3, as DNA: TGTGCCAGCTCACTACAGGCAGAGGATGGCTACACCTTC.

The V call is TRBV7-9, the J call TRBJ2-5; TRBD1 matches 8 bases. CDR3 length equals 16 residues. V trimming: 1 base; J trimming: 2 bases; junction bases outside the gene matches: 6. Germline lookup yields CDR1 SEHNR and CDR2 FQNEAQ (reference sequence). CDR3 DNA sequence: TGTGCCAGCAGCTTAGTTTGGACAGGGCAGCAAGAGACCCAGTACTTC. Its translation is CASSLVWTGQQETQYF.

This sequence joins TRBV30 and TRBJ1-1; D is perhaps TRBD1 (5 bases). Germline values: CDR1 GTSNPN, CDR2 SVGIG (reference sequence). V was pared by 0 bases and J by 6 bases, with 11 bases between. CDR3 size: 13 residues. The chain's CDR3 is CAWSVGVPAEAFF. The CDR3 DNA reads as TGTGCCTGGAGTGTAGGGGTACCCGCTGAAGCTTTCTTT.

The CDR3 coding sequence is TGCGCCAGCAGCCCCTTAATACAAGAGACCCAGTACTTC. Its protein is CASSPLIQETQYF. V gene TRBV5-1 combines with J gene TRBJ2-5; no clear D. The germline V and J ends were trimmed by 4 bases and 2 bases, with 9 bases remaining between them. Germline CDR1 reads SGHRS; CDR2 reads YFSETQ. The CDR3 runs to 13 residues.

The V gene is TRBV10-3, the J gene TRBJ2-7; 10 bases match TRBD2. Germline loops: CDR1 ENHRY, CDR2 SYGVKD. This CDR3 is 12 amino acids long. V lost 6 bases to trimming and J lost 7 bases; unmatched junction nucleotides: 3. The CDR3 sequence is CAISLAGEEQYF. CDR3 sequence (DNA): TGTGCCATCAGCCTAGCGGGAGAGGAGCAGTACTTC.

CDR3 amino acids: CASSSTWGGLDGYTF. The CDR3 DNA follows: TGTGCCAGCAGCTCTACCTGGGGGGGCTTGGATGGCTACACCTTC. The chain recombines TRBV7-2 with TRBJ1-2, with TRBD1 as a possible D gene (6 bases). This CDR3 contains 15 residues. The germline CDR1 and CDR2 sequences are SGHTA and FQGNSA. Trimming stripped 4 bases from V and 6 bases from J, with 18 bases between.

This clone was seen only once. The chain carries TRBV5-4 and TRBJ1-4, with TRBD1 as a possible D gene (5 bases). Trimming removed 3 bases at V and 8 bases at J, with 14 bases between. This CDR3 is built from 14 residues. Germline V lookup: CDR1 SGHNT, CDR2 YYREEE (reference sequence). The CDR3 DNA sequence: TGTGCCAGCAGCTCCCCGGGGGTAGGAGAAAAACTGTTTTTT. Encoded protein: CASSSPGVGEKLFF.

V gene TRBV7-2 combines with J gene TRBJ1-4; D not resolved. The CDR3 covers 14 residues. CDR1 is SGHTA and CDR2 is FQGNSA in the germline V gene. Deletions cut 3 bases from V and 4 bases from J, with 9 bases between. The CDR3 spells CASSFASGNEKLFF. The CDR3 DNA follows: TGTGCCAGCAGCTTTGCCAGCGGTAATGAAAAACTGTTTTTT.

The chain couples TRBV10-3 to TRBJ2-5; D not resolved. V was pared by 8 bases and J by 2 bases, with 18 bases between. This CDR3 is 15 amino acids long. Germline CDR1 ENHRY, CDR2 SYGVKD. CDR3 DNA sequence: TGTGCCATCTCTGGCCCCGGTACTATGCAAGAGACCCAGTACTTC. This translates into CAISGPGTMQETQYF.

A note on this clone: Other DNA sequences of this sample code for an identical CDR3. The chain employs TRBV30 and TRBJ1-2; 8 bases fit TRBD1. The CDR3 totals 13 residues. The V segment lost 2 bases and the J segment 7 bases; nucleotides outside the gene matches: 6. The V gene's germline CDR1 is GTSNPN and CDR2 SVGIG (reference sequence). The DNA for the CDR3 is TGTGCCTGGAGTAGGGACAGGCCCCGTGGCTACACCTTC. Protein product: CAWSRDRPRGYTF.

The chain uses TRBV3-1 (or the pseudogene TRBV3-2) and TRBJ1-3; D remains unclear. The V end was cut by 1 base, the J end by 1 base, with 11 bases between. The length of the CDR3 is 16 residues. Germline V gene data show CDR1 as LGHDT and CDR2 as YNNKEL (reference sequence). The CDR3 nucleotides read TGTGCCAGCAGCCAAGGTCCAAGCCATTCTGGAAACACCATATATTTT. Amino acid sequence: CASSQGPSHSGNTIYF.

This clone was detected once. The J gene is TRBJ2-1, the V gene TRBV11-2; 8 bases are a match to TRBD2. Germline V gives CDR1 SGHAT, CDR2 FQNNGV. CDR3 size: 16 residues. V gave up 3 bases and J gave up 0 bases; unmatched junction bases: 4. CDR3 loop: CASSFNSGVSYNEQFF. The CDR3 DNA is TGTGCCAGCAGCTTCAATAGCGGGGTCTCCTACAATGAGCAGTTCTTC. The entire variable domain, with the rest obtained from reference TRBV11-2 and TRBJ2-1, is as follows: EAGVAQSPRYKIIEKRQSVAFWCNPISGHATLYWYQQILGQGPKLLIQFQNNGVVDDSQLPKDRFSAERLKGVDSTLKIQPAKLEDSAVYLCASSFNSGVSYNEQFFGPGTRLTVL.

The V call is TRBV7-2, the J call TRBJ2-2; D remains unclear. Germline V gene lookup returns CDR1 SGHTA and CDR2 FQGNSA. The V and J ends lost 0 bases and 0 bases respectively, with 5 bases between them. The length of the CDR3 is 15 residues. The CDR3 reads CASSLAAANTGELFF. CDR3 nucleotide sequence: TGTGCCAGCAGCTTAGCGGCCGCGAACACCGGGGAGCTGTTTTTT.

The chain links TRBV10-3 to TRBJ1-5; TRBD1 is a possible D gene (6 bases). This CDR3 comprises 14 residues. Germline values: CDR1 ENHRY, CDR2 SYGVKD. Trimming took 6 bases from V and 3 from J, leaving 12 bases between them. The CDR3 here is CAISRGEINQPQHF. CDR3 DNA sequence: TGTGCCATCAGCAGGGGCGAGATCAATCAGCCCCAGCATTTT.

The chain has TRBV6-4 and TRBJ1-2; 8 nucleotides agree with TRBD1. After removal of 5 bases from V and 4 bases from J, the junction contained 3 bases not matched to a gene. CDR3 size: 13 residues. From germline, CDR1 is MRHNA and CDR2 SNTAGT. The DNA of the CDR3 is TGTGCCAGCAGTCATGACAGGGGCTATGGCTACACCTTC. Translated, it gives CASSHDRGYGYTF.

The CDR3 sequence: CASSISGESHNEQFF. CDR3 DNA: TGTGCCAGCAGCATAAGCGGGGAGTCCCACAATGAGCAGTTCTTC. The chain combines TRBV7-2 with TRBJ2-1; 7 nucleotides agree with TRBD2. J lost 5 bases, V lost 5 bases, and 9 bases had no gene match. The CDR3 is 15 residues long. Germline values: CDR1 SGHTA, CDR2 FQGNSA.